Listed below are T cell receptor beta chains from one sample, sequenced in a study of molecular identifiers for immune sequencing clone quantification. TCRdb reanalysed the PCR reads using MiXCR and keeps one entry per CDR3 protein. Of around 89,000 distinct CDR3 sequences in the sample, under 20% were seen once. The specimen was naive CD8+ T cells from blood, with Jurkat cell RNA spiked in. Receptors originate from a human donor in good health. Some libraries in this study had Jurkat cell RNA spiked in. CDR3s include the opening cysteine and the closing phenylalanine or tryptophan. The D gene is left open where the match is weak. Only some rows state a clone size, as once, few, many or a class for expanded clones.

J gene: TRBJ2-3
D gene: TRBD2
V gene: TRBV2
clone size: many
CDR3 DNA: TGTGCCAGCAGTGGTTCGCGGGAGGGCCGTGGAGATACGCAGTATTTT
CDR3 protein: CASSGSREGRGDTQYF

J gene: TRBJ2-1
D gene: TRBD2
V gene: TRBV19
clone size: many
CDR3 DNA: TGTGCCAGTAGCCTCGGGACTACTCTCCTCGGATACAATGAGCAGTTCTTC
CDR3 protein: CASSLGTTLLGYNEQFF

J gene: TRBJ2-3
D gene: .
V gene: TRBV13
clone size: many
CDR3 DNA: TGTGCCAGCACCCTGGACATAAAAGGAACAGATACGCAGTATTTT
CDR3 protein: CASTLDIKGTDTQYF

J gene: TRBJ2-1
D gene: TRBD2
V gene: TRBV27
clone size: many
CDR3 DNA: TGTGCCAGCAGTCTAGCGGGAGGGCCATTCAGCAATGAGCAGTTCTTC
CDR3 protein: CASSLAGGPFSNEQFF

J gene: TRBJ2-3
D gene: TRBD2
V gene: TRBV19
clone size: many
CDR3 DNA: TGTGCCAGTAGTATAGGGACTAGCGGGCCAAGCACAGATACGCAGTATTTT
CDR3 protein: CASSIGTSGPSTDTQYF

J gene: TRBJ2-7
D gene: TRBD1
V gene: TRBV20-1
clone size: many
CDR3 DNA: TGCAGTGCAACCCCCAACCCCGGGACAGGGGTGCACGAGCAGTACTTC
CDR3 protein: CSATPNPGTGVHEQYF

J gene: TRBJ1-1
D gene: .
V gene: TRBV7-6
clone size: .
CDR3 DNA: TGTGCCAGCAGCTTAGCGTTCGGAGGGAGGACTGAAGCTTTCTTT
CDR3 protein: CASSLAFGGRTEAFF

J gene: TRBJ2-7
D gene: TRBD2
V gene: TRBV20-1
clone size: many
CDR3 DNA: TGCAGTGCTAACCCGGGACTAGCGGGAGCCCGGCTCTACGAGCAGTACTTC
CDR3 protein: CSANPGLAGARLYEQYF

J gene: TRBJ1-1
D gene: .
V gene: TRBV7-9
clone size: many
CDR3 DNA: TGTGCCAGCAGCTTAGAGACGTCGAACACTGAAGCTTTCTTT
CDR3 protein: CASSLETSNTEAFF

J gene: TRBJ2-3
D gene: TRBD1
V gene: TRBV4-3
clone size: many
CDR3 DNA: TGCGCCAGCAGCCCAGACAGGGTATTCGCAGATACGCAGTATTTT
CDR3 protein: CASSPDRVFADTQYF

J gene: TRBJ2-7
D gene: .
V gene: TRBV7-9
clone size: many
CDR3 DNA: TGTGCCAGCAGCTTAGCGGGTGCCGGTTTGGACGAGCAGTACTTC
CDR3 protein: CASSLAGAGLDEQYF

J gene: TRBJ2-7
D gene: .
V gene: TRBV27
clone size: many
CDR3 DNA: TGTGCCAGCAGTGCATTGGAAGGGAGCGAGCAGTACTTC
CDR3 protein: CASSALEGSEQYF

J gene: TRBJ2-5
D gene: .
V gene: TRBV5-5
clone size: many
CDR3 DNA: TGTGCCAGCAGCTTAGTTCCCGGACAACAAGAGACCCAGTACTTC
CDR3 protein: CASSLVPGQQETQYF

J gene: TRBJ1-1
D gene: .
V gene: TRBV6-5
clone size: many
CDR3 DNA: TGTGCCAGCCGGGGGGGGACTGAAGCTTTCTTT
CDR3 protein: CASRGGTEAFF

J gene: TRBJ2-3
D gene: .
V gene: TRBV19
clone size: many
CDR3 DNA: TGTGCCAGTAGTATGATGAGCACAGATACGCAGTATTTT
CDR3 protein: CASSMMSTDTQYF

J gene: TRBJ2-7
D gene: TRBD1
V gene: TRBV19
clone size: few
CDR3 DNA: TGTGCCAGTAGTATAGAGGGACCCGGTGTGACAGGGGTCTACGAGCAGTACTTC
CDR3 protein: CASSIEGPGVTGVYEQYF

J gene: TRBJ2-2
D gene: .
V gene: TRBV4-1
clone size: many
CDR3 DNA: TGCGCCAGCAAGGGAGGGAACACCGGGGAGCTGTTTTTT
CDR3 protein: CASKGGNTGELFF

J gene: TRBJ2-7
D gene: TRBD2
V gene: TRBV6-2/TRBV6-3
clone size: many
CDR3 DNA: TGTGCCAGCAGTGAACAACTAGCGGGAGCGTGGGAGCAGTACTTC
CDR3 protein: CASSEQLAGAWEQYF